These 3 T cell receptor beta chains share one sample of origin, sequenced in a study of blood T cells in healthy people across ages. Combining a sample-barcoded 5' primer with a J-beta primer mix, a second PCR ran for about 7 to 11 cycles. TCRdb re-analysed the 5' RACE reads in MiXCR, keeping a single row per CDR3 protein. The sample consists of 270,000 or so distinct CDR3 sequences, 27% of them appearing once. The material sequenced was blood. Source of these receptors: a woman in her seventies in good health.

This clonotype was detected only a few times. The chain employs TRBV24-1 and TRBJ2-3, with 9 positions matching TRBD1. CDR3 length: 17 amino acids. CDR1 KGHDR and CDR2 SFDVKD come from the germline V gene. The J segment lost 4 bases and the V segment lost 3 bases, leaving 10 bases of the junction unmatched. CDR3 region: CATSDASDRGPADTQYF. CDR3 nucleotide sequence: TGTGCCACCAGTGATGCTTCGGACAGGGGCCCCGCAGATACGCAGTATTTT.

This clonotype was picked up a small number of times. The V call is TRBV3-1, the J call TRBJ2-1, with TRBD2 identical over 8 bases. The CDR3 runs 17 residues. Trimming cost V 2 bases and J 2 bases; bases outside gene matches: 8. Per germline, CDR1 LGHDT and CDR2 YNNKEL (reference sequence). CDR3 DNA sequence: TGTGCCAGCAGCCAATTATCAGCGCGGGGGGCCTACAATGAGCAGTTCTTC. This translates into CASSQLSARGAYNEQFF.

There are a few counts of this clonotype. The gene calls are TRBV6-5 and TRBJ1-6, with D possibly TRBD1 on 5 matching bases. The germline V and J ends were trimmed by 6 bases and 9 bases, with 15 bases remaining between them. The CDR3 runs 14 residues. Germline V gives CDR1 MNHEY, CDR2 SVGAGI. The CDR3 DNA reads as TGTGCCAGCAGGGACACAGCCGGTAGTTCACCCCTCCACTTT. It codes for CASRDTAGSSPLHF.